The 14 T cell receptor beta chains listed next were all sequenced from one sample in a study of identical twins. MiXCR, applied by TCRdb to the 5' RACE reads, yields one record per CDR3 protein. The sample includes around 100,000 distinct CDR3 sequences, under 7% of them seen just once. Material: memory T cells sorted from blood. The receptors were sampled from a woman aged 45 to 65 in good health.

The CDR3 loop reads CAISTAGLAGDEQYF. Written as DNA, the CDR3 is TGTGCCATCAGCACAGCGGGACTAGCGGGGGACGAGCAGTACTTC. The V and J genes are TRBV10-3 and TRBJ2-7, with TRBD2 matching over 14 bases. CDR1 is ENHRY and CDR2 is SYGVKD in the germline V gene. After removal of 6 bases from V and 5 bases from J, the junction contained 6 bases not matched to a gene. The CDR3 has 15 amino acids.

This clonotype was detected many times. J is TRBJ2-7 and V is TRBV6-1; no reliable D call. This CDR3 spans 11 amino acids. Germline CDR1 and CDR2: MNHNS and SASEGT. Trimming took 3 bases from V and 3 from J, leaving 3 bases between them. CDR3 DNA: TGTGCCAGCAGTGACAACTACGAGCAGTACGTC. Protein sequence: CASSDNYEQYV.

This clonotype was observed many times. The CDR3 is CASSFRDRLTNEQFF. Here the CDR3 DNA reads TGTGCCAGCAGCTTCAGGGACAGGTTGACGAATGAGCAGTTCTTC. V and J are TRBV5-6 and TRBJ2-1, with 8 positions matching TRBD1. CDR1 and CDR2 from the germline V gene are SGHDT and YYEEEE. The CDR3 consists of 15 residues. V dropped 2 bases and J dropped 7; count of bases not matched to a gene: 8. Looking up the rest from reference TRBV5-6 and TRBJ2-1 gives the full variable domain: DAGVTQSPTHLIKTRGQQVTLRCSPKSGHDTVSWYQQALGQGPQFIFQYYEEEERQRGNFPDRFSGHQFPNYSSELNVNALLLGDSALYLCASSFRDRLTNEQFFGPGTRLTVL.

This clonotype was found many times. This chain links TRBV29-1 with TRBJ2-6, with D unresolved. Germline assignment: CDR1 SQVTM and CDR2 ANQGSEA. This CDR3 is built from 15 residues. Trimming cost V 6 bases and J 1 base, with 13 bases left between them. The DNA for the CDR3 is TGCAGCGTACGGACCCCCAGGTCTGGGGCCAACGTCCTGACTTTC. Protein product: CSVRTPRSGANVLTF. Filled out from reference TRBV29-1 and TRBJ2-6, the complete variable domain reads SAVISQKPSRDICQRGTSLTIQCQVDSQVTMMFWYRQQPGQSLTLIATANQGSEATYESGFVIDKFPISRPNLTFSTLTVSNMSPEDSSIYLCSVRTPRSGANVLTFGAGSRLTVL.

This clonotype was counted a few times. This chain joins TRBV18 and TRBJ2-5; D remains ambiguous. In germline, CDR1 is KGHSH, CDR2 LQKENI. V lost 1 base, J lost 5 bases, and 8 bases lay in between. CDR3 length: 13 amino acids. The CDR3 loop is CASSPLGKETQYF. The CDR3 nucleotides read TGTGCCAGCTCACCACTGGGGAAGGAGACCCAGTACTTC. Filled out from reference TRBV18 and TRBJ2-5, the complete variable domain reads NAGVMQNPRHLVRRRGQEARLRCSPMKGHSHVYWYRQLPEEGLKFMVYLQKENIIDESGMPKERFSAEFPKEGPSILRIQQVVRGDSAAYFCASSPLGKETQYFGPGTRLLVL.

This clonotype appeared many times. The chain is built from TRBV20-1 and TRBJ2-2, with TRBD2 matching over 10 bases. The CDR3 loop spans 15 amino acids. The trim removed 5 bases at V and 2 bases at J, leaving 5 bases unmatched. Germline V gene lookup returns CDR1 DFQATT and CDR2 SNEGSKA (reference sequence). CDR3 nucleotide sequence: TGCAGTGCTTCTAGGACTAGCGGCAACACCGGGGAGCTGTTTTTT. It yields the protein CSASRTSGNTGELFF.

This clonotype showed up just a few times. J is TRBJ1-3 and V is TRBV6-5, with D unresolved. Trimming left V 6 bases short and J 3 bases short, with 15 bases between. Germline values: CDR1 MNHEY, CDR2 SVGAGI. CDR3 length equals 15 residues. The CDR3 DNA sequence: TGTGCCAGCAGCTCAGAGGTGGGGTTTGGAAACACCATATATTTT. Residues: CASSSEVGFGNTIYF.

This clonotype was observed at least ten times. J is TRBJ2-2 and V is TRBV7-2, with unresolved D. The CDR3 spans 14 residues. Trimming removed 2 bases from V and 5 bases from J, with 9 bases in between. Germline CDR1 is SGHTA and CDR2 is FQGNSA. CDR3 sequence: CASSLRRSTGELFF. The CDR3 DNA reads TGTGCCAGCAGCTTACGGCGGTCGACCGGGGAGCTGTTTTTT. Filled out from reference TRBV7-2 and TRBJ2-2, the complete variable domain reads GAGVSQSPSNKVTEKGKDVELRCDPISGHTALYWYRQSLGQGLEFLIYFQGNSAPDKSGLPSDRFSAERTGGSVSTLTIQRTQQEDSAVYLCASSLRRSTGELFFGEGSRLTVL.

In its sample, this clonotype was seen a few times. The chain couples TRBV5-1 to TRBJ2-1; 11 bases fit TRBD2. The junction had 8 bases not matched to a gene; V was cut back by 3 bases and J by 6 bases. The CDR3 length is 16 residues. CDR1 and CDR2 from the germline V gene are SGHRS and YFSETQ. DNA for the CDR3: TGCGCCAGCAGCTATTCCGGGACTAGCGGTGTCAATGAGCAGTTCTTC. Amino acids: CASSYSGTSGVNEQFF.

This clonotype came up many times. V is TRBV20-1 and J is TRBJ1-1; no definite D call. This CDR3 contains 12 residues. Germline V gives CDR1 DFQATT, CDR2 SNEGSKA (reference sequence). The germline V and J ends were trimmed by 0 bases and 10 bases, with 12 bases remaining between them. Here the CDR3 reads CSARDSGFGAFF. Here the CDR3 DNA reads TGCAGTGCTAGAGATTCGGGGTTCGGAGCTTTCTTT.

This clonotype was counted at least ten times. This chain uses TRBV4-1 with TRBJ2-3, with 9 bases matching TRBD2. CDR1 and CDR2 (germline): MGHRA, YSYEKL. The J segment lost 7 bases and the V segment lost 4 bases, leaving 15 bases of the junction unmatched. This CDR3 comprises 17 residues. CDR3 sequence: CASSPSVAGASGYTQYF. CDR3 in DNA: TGCGCCAGCAGCCCAAGCGTAGCGGGAGCGTCGGGATATACGCAGTATTTT.

This clonotype was counted at least ten times. J is TRBJ1-1 and V is TRBV11-2, with D possibly TRBD1 on 5 matching bases. Germline V gives CDR1 SGHAT, CDR2 FQNNGV. The CDR3 sequence is 13 residues long. V gave up 5 bases and J gave up 5 bases, with 12 bases separating them. For the CDR3, the DNA is TGTGCCAGCAGCGCTAATCGGGGGACTGAAGCTTTCTTT. Translation: CASSANRGTEAFF.

This clonotype came up many times. The chain combines TRBV9 with TRBJ2-1; 14 bases agree with TRBD2. The germline CDR1 and CDR2 sequences are SGDLS and YYNGEE. The V and J ends lost 4 bases and 9 bases, in that order; junction bases with no gene match: 9. The CDR3 totals 16 residues. This CDR3 reads CASSFGLAGGGGEQFF. CDR3 nucleotides: TGTGCCAGCAGCTTCGGACTAGCGGGAGGCGGGGGTGAGCAGTTCTTC.

This clonotype has ten or more counts. J is TRBJ2-1 and V is TRBV29-1; 9 positions agree with TRBD2. J gave up 2 bases and V 7 bases, and 3 bases lay outside the gene matches. Germline V CDR1 and CDR2: SQVTM, ANQGSEA. The CDR3 spans 13 residues. This CDR3 is CSGPSGTYNEQFF. The DNA of the CDR3 is TGCAGCGGACCTAGCGGGACCTACAATGAGCAGTTCTTC.